This T cell receptor beta chain came from a study of blood T cells in healthy people across ages. Findings and limits, study-wide: Researchers report that TCR beta diversity correlated strongly with naive T cell percentage. Long-lived donors had more naive CD4+ cells and higher diversity than aged donors.

This clonotype was observed once. What it binds is unknown. For the second PCR, which ran for about 7 to 12 cycles, a sample-barcoded 5' primer and a J-beta primer mix were used. TCRdb recomputed calls from the 5' RACE reads with MiXCR, one row per CDR3 protein. The sample carries approximately 1.5 million distinct CDR3 sequences, 34% recorded once. This clonotype was sampled from a woman aged 25 to 45 in good health. The source material was blood.

The CDR3 coding sequence is TGTGCCAGCAGTGGACAGGGGTCGGGTTTCAATCAGCCCCAGCATTTT. Its protein product is CASSGQGSGFNQPQHF. The rearrangement links TRBV6-1 to TRBJ1-5, with TRBD1 matching 8 bases. The trim removed 4 bases at V and 3 bases at J, leaving 8 bases unmatched. Germline loops: CDR1 MNHNS, CDR2 SASEGT. CDR3 length equals 16 residues.